This entry lists 28 T cell receptor beta chains sequenced from one sample in a study of regulatory T cells in long-lasting Graves disease. The sample's time point: newly diagnosed GD, antithyroid drugs for less than 3 months. After RNA was extracted from PBMCs, the TCR library was made from it. Arm-PCR of CDR3 regions with iRepertoire HTBI primers generated TCR beta libraries. TCRdb re-called the multiplex PCR reads through MiXCR, storing one row per CDR3 protein. The sample gives 400,000 to 550,000 distinct CDR3 sequences, about 15% of which show up once; 16% is in the top ten. The sample was also reused in another study, on T cells in Graves' hyperthyroidism and ophthalmopathy.

This specimen consisted of peripheral blood mononuclear cells (PBMCs), obtained at new diagnosis, from a patient treated with antithyroid drugs. These receptors originate from a woman under 40 with Graves disease.

This clonotype came up a few times. The V call is TRBV7-9, the J call TRBJ2-3; no reliable D call. The CDR3 is made up of 16 amino acids. From germline, CDR1 is SEHNR and CDR2 FQNEAQ (reference sequence). V lost 4 bases and J lost 2, with 16 bases in between. The CDR3: CASSSPSLMATDTQYF. CDR3 sequence (DNA): TGTGCCAGCAGCTCACCCTCCTTAATGGCCACAGATACGCAGTATTTT.

This clonotype was seen a few times. The gene calls are TRBV6-5 and TRBJ1-6; the D is unclear. Germline V gene data show CDR1 as MNHEY and CDR2 as SVGAGI. Trimming shortened V by 0 bases and J by 7 bases, and 16 bases separated the two germline ends. The CDR3 extends over 17 amino acids. The CDR3 region is CASSYSIVGRANSPLHF. As DNA, the CDR3 is TGTGCCAGCAGTTACTCGATCGTAGGGAGGGCGAATTCACCCCTCCACTTT.

This rearrangement joins TRBV9 to TRBJ2-1; D may match TRBD1 or TRBD2 (6 bases each). The CDR3 spans 15 residues. V was clipped by 2 bases and J by 5 bases, with 14 bases between them. The V gene's germline CDR1 is SGDLS and CDR2 YYNGEE. The CDR3: CASSVRGTRNNEQFF. The CDR3 DNA follows: TGTGCCAGCAGCGTGAGGGGGACTCGTAACAATGAGCAGTTCTTC.

The table lists this clonotype with many counts. This chain joins TRBV5-1 and TRBJ2-1; tentative D call: TRBD2 (5 bases). V was trimmed by 0 bases and J by 0 bases, leaving 16 bases between them. This CDR3 is built from 18 residues. The germline CDR1 and CDR2 sequences are SGHRS and YFSETQ. This CDR3 reads CASSLAGRGSSSYNEQFF. In DNA form, the CDR3 reads TGCGCCAGCAGCTTGGCCGGCCGGGGTTCTAGCTCCTACAATGAGCAGTTCTTC.

This clonotype appeared a few times. V is TRBV6-4 and J is TRBJ1-6; 7 bases agree with TRBD1. The CDR3 covers 14 residues. With V trimmed by 4 bases and J by 8 bases, 5 bases remained unmatched. Germline V gene lookup returns CDR1 MRHNA and CDR2 SNTAGT. CDR3 residues: CASSVQGRDSPLHF. CDR3 coding DNA: TGTGCCAGCAGTGTACAGGGGAGAGATTCACCCCTCCACTTT.

This clonotype was seen a handful of times. The chain has TRBV7-9 and TRBJ2-6; 9 positions agree with TRBD1. Germline assignment: CDR1 SEHNR and CDR2 FQNEAQ (reference sequence). V trimming: 5 bases; J trimming: 0 bases; junction bases outside the gene matches: 5. CDR3 length: 17 amino acids. CDR3 nucleotides: TGTGCCAGCAGCCCTCCGGGACAGGGCTCTGGGGCCAACGTCCTGACTTTC. This translates into CASSPPGQGSGANVLTF.

This clonotype was observed many times. J is TRBJ1-1 and V is TRBV5-1, with 11 bases lining up with TRBD1. V lost 4 bases, J lost 4 bases, and 12 bases stayed unmatched. The CDR3 consists of 17 residues. CDR1 is SGHRS, CDR2 YFSETQ, per germline. The CDR3 here is CASSPISPGQGGTEAFF. CDR3 DNA: TGCGCCAGCAGCCCCATTTCCCCGGGACAGGGGGGCACTGAAGCTTTCTTT.

In this sample, this clonotype turned up many times. V and J are TRBV12-3 or TRBV12-4 and TRBJ1-2, with TRBD1 matching over 9 bases. The V gene end was trimmed by 7 bases and the J gene end by 4 bases; junction bases not matched to a gene: 10. This CDR3 contains 15 residues. This chain's CDR3 is CASNPQGALSYGYTF. The CDR3 DNA is TGTGCCAGCAATCCACAGGGGGCGCTTAGCTATGGCTACACCTTC.

This clonotype was seen repeatedly, ten times or more. The chain recombines TRBV20-1 with TRBJ2-1, with a weak D call TRBD2 (6 bases). The V and J ends lost 5 bases and 9 bases respectively, with 14 bases between them. The CDR3 loop spans 12 amino acids. Germline assignment: CDR1 DFQATT and CDR2 SNEGSKA (reference sequence). The CDR3 bases are TGCAGTGCTGGCGGGGTGGGACTTGAGCAGTTCTTC. Translating gives CSAGGVGLEQFF.

This clonotype appeared many times. The chain combines TRBV7-9 with TRBJ2-4; TRBD1 is a possible D gene (6 bases). From germline, CDR1 is SEHNR and CDR2 FQNEAQ (reference sequence). V shed 6 bases and J shed 9 bases, with 18 bases lying between them. This CDR3 has 14 residues. The CDR3 nucleotides are TGTGCCAGCAGTACCGGACAGTTTACGAGCATTCAGTACTTC. It specifies CASSTGQFTSIQYF. Looking up the rest from reference TRBV7-9 and TRBJ2-4 gives the full variable domain: DTGVSQNPRHKITKRGQNVTFRCDPISEHNRLYWYRQTLGQGPEFLTYFQNEAQLEKSRLLSDRFSAERPKGSFSTLEIQRTEQGDSAMYLCASSTGQFTSIQYFGAGTRLSVL.

In its sample, this clonotype was seen many times. The chain uses TRBV11-2 and TRBJ2-1; 7 bases map to TRBD1. The CDR3 sequence is 16 residues long. V lost 5 bases, J lost 3 bases, and 10 bases stayed unmatched. Per the germline V gene, CDR1 is SGHAT and CDR2 is FQNNGV. Written as DNA, the CDR3 is TGTGCCAGCAGCCCAACCTCCGGGACAGACTACAATGAGCAGTTCTTC. It translates to CASSPTSGTDYNEQFF.

In its sample, this clonotype was seen many times. The chain is built from TRBV11-2 and TRBJ2-5, with 14 bases matching TRBD2. CDR1 is SGHAT, CDR2 FQNNGV, per germline. The CDR3 is 15 residues long. V was clipped by 3 bases and J by 4 bases; unmatched bases: 1. The CDR3 region is CASSFGLAGGETQYF. CDR3 DNA: TGTGCCAGCAGCTTCGGACTAGCGGGAGGAGAGACCCAGTACTTC.

This clonotype showed up many times. V and J are TRBV6-2 or TRBV6-3 and TRBJ1-1; weak D call: TRBD1 (5 bases). From germline, CDR1 is MNHEY and CDR2 SVGEGT. The CDR3 sequence is 13 residues long. The ends were cut back, 5 bases at V and 1 base at J, with 8 bases in the middle. The CDR3 reads CASSEQGNTEAFF. Written as DNA, the CDR3 is TGTGCCAGCAGTGAGCAGGGGAACACTGAAGCTTTCTTT.

This clonotype was detected many times. The CDR3 spells CASSSGGISNQPQHF. In DNA form, the CDR3 reads TGTGCCAGCAGCTCCGGGGGGATTAGCAATCAGCCCCAGCATTTT. The gene calls are TRBV5-6 and TRBJ1-5; the D gene is possibly TRBD1 (5 bases). The CDR3 runs 15 residues. The germline V and J ends were trimmed by 3 bases and 0 bases, with 10 bases remaining between them. The germline V gene encodes CDR1 SGHDT and CDR2 YYEEEE.

This clonotype was picked up many times. V usage is TRBV6-1 and J usage is TRBJ1-1, with D perhaps TRBD1 (6 bases). The V end was cut by 4 bases, the J end by 1 base, with 10 bases between. The CDR3 length is 14 residues. From germline, CDR1 is MNHNS and CDR2 SASEGT. DNA of the CDR3: TGTGCCAGCAGTGCAACAGGGCCGAACACTGAAGCTTTCTTT. Translated, it gives CASSATGPNTEAFF.

The table lists this clonotype with many counts. Written as DNA, the CDR3 is TGTGCCAGCAGTGAACTCGGGGACTACAACTACAATGAGCAGTTCTTC. It codes for CASSELGDYNYNEQFF. V gene TRBV2 combines with J gene TRBJ2-1; TRBD2 agrees at 7 bases. Germline V gene data show CDR1 as SNHLY and CDR2 as FYNNEI. This CDR3 spans 16 amino acids. V lost 2 bases and J lost 3; bases outside the gene matches: 7.

This chain connects TRBV28 to TRBJ1-5; D is unresolved. The ends were cut back, 2 bases at V and 4 bases at J, with 15 bases in the middle. The germline V gene encodes CDR1 MDHEN and CDR2 SYDVKM. CDR3 length equals 16 residues. The CDR3 sequence is CASSLPRGFRNQPQHF. In DNA form, the CDR3 reads TGTGCCAGCAGTTTACCACGTGGGTTTAGAAATCAGCCCCAGCATTTT. The variable domain in full, completed from reference TRBV28 and TRBJ1-5, reads DVKVTQSSRYLVKRTGEKVFLECVQDMDHENMFWYRQDPGLGLRLIYFSYDVKMKEKGDIPEGYSVSREKKERFSLILESASTNQTSMYLCASSLPRGFRNQPQHFGDGTRLSIL.

This clonotype was detected a few times. V usage is TRBV30 and J usage is TRBJ1-5; 8 bases agree with TRBD1. Unmatched junction bases numbered 4, after V lost 0 bases and J lost 3 bases. Germline CDR1 GTSNPN, CDR2 SVGIG (reference sequence). CDR3 length equals 15 residues. The CDR3 loop is CAWSVQGGSNQPQHF. CDR3 DNA: TGTGCCTGGAGTGTACAGGGGGGCTCCAATCAGCCCCAGCATTTT.

This clonotype appeared many times. The chain employs TRBV11-3 and TRBJ2-1; tentative D call: TRBD2 (6 bases). The CDR3 runs 12 residues. The V and J ends lost 5 bases and 8 bases respectively, with 10 bases between them. Germline V gene lookup returns CDR1 SGHNT and CDR2 YENEEA. The CDR3: CASSRGIHEQFF. DNA of the CDR3: TGTGCCAGCAGCCGGGGGATCCATGAGCAGTTCTTC.

This clonotype showed up many times. This rearrangement joins TRBV12-5 to TRBJ2-1; TRBD2 aligns across 12 bases. The CDR3 length is 18 residues. After removal of 0 bases from V and 4 bases from J, the junction contained 7 bases not matched to a gene. Germline loops: CDR1 LGHNT, CDR2 FRNRAP. In DNA form, the CDR3 reads TGTGCTAGTGGTTTGGTCATGACTAGCGGGAGTAAGTACAATGAGCAGTTCTTC. Its protein product is CASGLVMTSGSKYNEQFF. The complete variable domain, with remaining parts taken from reference TRBV12-5 and TRBJ2-1, reads DARVTQTPRHKVTEMGQEVTMRCQPILGHNTVFWYRQTMMQGLELLAYFRNRAPLDDSGMPKDRFSAEMPDATLATLKIQPSEPRDSAVYFCASGLVMTSGSKYNEQFFGPGTRLTVL.

This clonotype came up a few times. Compared with germline, one end of the junction differs, possibly owing to a read error. J is TRBJ2-7 and V is TRBV6-2 or TRBV6-3; possibly TRBD2 for D (6 bases). Per germline, CDR1 MNHEY and CDR2 SVGEGT. This CDR3 contains 18 residues. This chain's CDR3 is CACSTLAEKTGTGVEQYF. The CDR3 bases are TGTGCCTGCAGTACCCTCGCAGAAAAGACCGGCACGGGGGTCGAGCAGTACTTC.

The table lists this clonotype with many counts. The V call is TRBV11-2, the J call TRBJ2-1; D is undetermined. V was shortened by 5 bases and J by 10 bases, with 9 bases between the two germline ends. CDR1 and CDR2 (germline): SGHAT, FQNNGV. This CDR3 spans 11 amino acids. The CDR3, as DNA: TGTGCCAGCAGCGTCGTGGACGAGCAGTTCTTC. Encoded protein: CASSVVDEQFF.

The CDR3 nucleotides read TGTGCCAGCAGTTTATGGGGTTACACTGAAGCTTTCTTT. As protein: CASSLWGYTEAFF. The V gene is TRBV28, the J gene TRBJ1-1; D remains unclear. The CDR3 is made up of 13 amino acids. Germline CDR1 reads MDHEN; CDR2 reads SYDVKM. Trimming left V 0 bases short and J 3 bases short, with 5 bases between.

The rearrangement links TRBV20-1 to TRBJ2-1; 7 nucleotides agree with TRBD2. Germline trimming cut 5 bases from V and 2 bases from J; bases unmatched to any gene: 15. Germline V gives CDR1 DFQATT, CDR2 SNEGSKA (reference sequence). This CDR3 region has 17 residues. The CDR3: CSAHSSGFSGPYNEQFF. CDR3 nucleotide sequence: TGCAGTGCTCACTCCAGCGGATTTAGCGGGCCCTACAATGAGCAGTTCTTC.

As for this clonotype: The junction does not match germline at one end; this may be a read error. This sequence joins TRBV11-2 and TRBJ2-2; D possibly corresponds to TRBD1 (5 bases). The CDR3 runs 17 residues. In germline, CDR1 is SGHAT, CDR2 FQNNGV. The CDR3 loop reads CASSQDHRTANTGELFF. The CDR3 DNA reads TGCGCCAGCAGCCAAGATCACAGGACGGCGAACACCGGGGAGCTGTTTTTT.

In this sample, this clonotype turned up many times. V usage is TRBV6-1 and J usage is TRBJ2-7; TRBD1 matches 9 bases. Germline V gene data show CDR1 as MNHNS and CDR2 as SASEGT. Trimming removed 6 bases from V and 3 bases from J; junction bases left unmatched: 9. The CDR3 is 15 residues long. CDR3 in DNA: TGTGCCAGCAGCAACCACCGGGACAGGGACTACGAGCAGTACTTC. It specifies CASSNHRDRDYEQYF.

The chain joins TRBV2 to TRBJ1-5; 8 bases agree with TRBD1. This CDR3 region has 14 residues. After removal of 8 bases from V and 6 bases from J, the junction contained 9 bases not matched to a gene. Germline loops: CDR1 SNHLY, CDR2 FYNNEI. CDR3 region: CASGLGQEGQPQHF. As DNA, the CDR3 is TGTGCCAGCGGACTGGGACAGGAGGGTCAGCCCCAGCATTTT.

The CDR3 loop reads CASSRDRGAGNEQFF. The CDR3 DNA sequence: TGTGCCAGCAGCCGAGACAGGGGTGCGGGCAATGAGCAGTTCTTC. The chain recombines TRBV5-4 with TRBJ2-1; 8 nucleotides match TRBD1. Germline CDR1 reads SGHNT; CDR2 reads YYREEE (reference sequence). This CDR3 is built from 15 residues. V was clipped by 4 bases and J by 6 bases; unmatched bases: 9. The variable domain in full, with the rest retrieved from reference TRBV5-4 and TRBJ2-1, is ETGVTQSPTHLIKTRGQQVTLRCSSQSGHNTVSWYQQALGQGPQFIFQYYREEENGRGNFPPRFSGLQFPNYSSELNVNALELDDSALYLCASSRDRGAGNEQFFGPGTRLTVL.